This TCR beta chain was obtained from a study of blood T cell repertoires in COVID-19. Recovered status applied to Cohort 3 donors who had two consecutive negative PCRs. It also applied to those with clearance or with symptom resolution. Germline loops: CDR1 GTSNPN, CDR2 SVGIG (reference sequence). The ends were cut back, 2 bases at V and 4 bases at J, with 23 bases in the middle. The CDR3 runs to 17 residues. The protocol was immunoSEQ multiplex PCR, while the TCRdb copy is restricted to in-frame clones and leaves out a portion. Of around 240,000 clones listed, 86% are singletons. The sequenced sample was PBMCs or T cells enriched from blood (not recorded which). The V and J genes are TRBV30 and TRBJ1-2, with D possibly TRBD1 on 6 matching bases. This clonotype originated in a woman aged 45-65 years who had recovered from COVID-19. CDR3 DNA: TGTGCCTGGAGTAAGCTCGGGGGGCCCTCGCCCTCCTATGGCTACACCTTC. Translated, it gives CAWSKLGGPSPSYGYTF. The full variable domain, rest sourced from reference TRBV30 and TRBJ1-2, is SQTIHQWPATLVQPVGSPLSLECTVEGTSNPNLYWYRQAAGRGLQLLFYSVGIGQISSEVPQNLSASRPQDRQFILSSKKLLLSDSGFYLCAWSKLGGPSPSYGYTFGSGTRLTVV.